Below are 30 T cell receptor beta chains sequenced from a single sample in a study of glioma-infiltrating T cells. Amplification of TCR alpha and beta CDR3 regions from RNA used iRepertoire nested multiplex PCR. MiXCR, applied by TCRdb to the multiplex PCR reads, yields one record per CDR3 protein. The sample yields under 200,000 distinct CDR3 sequences, under 55% seen once. What was sequenced was glioma tissue, nonneoplastic brain tissue, or PBMCs (not recorded which). The receptors derive from a human donor with low-grade glioma or glioblastoma, undergoing nonglioma brain surgery, or in good health (not recorded which).

There are many counts of this clonotype. V and J are TRBV2 and TRBJ1-1; D gene unclear. This CDR3 has 14 amino acids. The V and J ends lost 3 bases and 0 bases respectively, with 8 bases between them. In germline, CDR1 is SNHLY, CDR2 FYNNEI. The chain's CDR3 is CASSDQFMNTEAFF. The CDR3 DNA reads TGTGCCAGCAGTGATCAGTTCATGAACACTGAAGCTTTCTTT.

The rearrangement links TRBV18 to TRBJ1-2; D is undetermined. The CDR3 has 11 residues. V was cut by 3 bases and J by 6 bases, with 5 bases left in between. Germline assignment: CDR1 KGHSH and CDR2 LQKENI. CDR3 bases: TGTGCCAGCTCACCGGTGGATGGCTACACCTTC. Translating gives CASSPVDGYTF.

This clonotype was detected ten times or more. In DNA form, the CDR3 reads TGTGCCAGCAGCCAAGCAAGGGACACTGAAGCTTTCTTT. The encoded protein is CASSQARDTEAFF. This rearrangement joins TRBV3-1 to TRBJ1-1; the D is unclear. Germline V lookup: CDR1 LGHDT, CDR2 YNNKEL (reference sequence). V gave up 1 base and J gave up 3 bases, with 6 bases separating them. CDR3 length: 13 amino acids.

This clonotype has just a few counts. V is TRBV11-2 and J is TRBJ2-7; D ambiguous. V shed 5 bases and J shed 2 bases, with 19 bases lying between them. The CDR3 consists of 16 residues. Germline values: CDR1 SGHAT, CDR2 FQNNGV. As DNA, the CDR3 is TGTGCCAGCAGCCCCTGGGTCGAGCGAAAGACCTACGAGCAGTACTTC. This codes for CASSPWVERKTYEQYF.

The chain couples TRBV12-3 or TRBV12-4 to TRBJ2-3; weak D call: TRBD1 (5 bases). Trimming removed 5 bases from V and 0 bases from J, with 12 bases in between. The CDR3 sequence is 15 residues long. Here the CDR3 reads CASSPDTTSTDTQYF. CDR3 bases: TGTGCCAGCAGTCCGGACACCACTAGCACAGATACGCAGTATTTT.

V usage is TRBV27 and J usage is TRBJ2-7; D perhaps matches TRBD2 (6 bases). The CDR3 is 11 residues long. Germline V CDR1 and CDR2: MNHEY, SMNVEV (reference sequence). CDR3: CVMGRRDEQYF. In nucleotides, the CDR3 is TGTGTCATGGGGCGGAGGGACGAGCAGTACTTC.

This clonotype has at least ten counts. The chain joins TRBV28 to TRBJ1-5, with TRBD1 matching 9 bases. This CDR3 contains 14 residues. The germline CDR1 and CDR2 sequences are MDHEN and SYDVKM. Unmatched junction bases numbered 5, after V lost 5 bases and J lost 6 bases. The CDR3 DNA follows: TGTGCCAGCAGTCCCATGACAGGGGGTCAGCCCCAGCATTTT. Protein: CASSPMTGGQPQHF.

This chain joins TRBV19 and TRBJ1-4; no reliable D call. The germline CDR1 and CDR2 sequences are LNHDA and SQIVND (reference sequence). The CDR3 covers 15 residues. Trimming shortened V by 7 bases and J by 3 bases, and 15 bases separated the two germline ends. The CDR3 nucleotides are TGTGCCAGTAAAAGGACCAAGGCGGCTAATGAAAAACTGTTTTTT. It translates to CASKRTKAANEKLFF.

Details on this clonotype: A much larger clone lies one base from this, so it may be a read error. This rearrangement joins TRBV6-2 or TRBV6-3 to TRBJ1-1, with no clear D. CDR1 is MNHEY, CDR2 SVGEGT, per germline. The CDR3 contains 16 residues. CDR3 nucleotides: TGTGCCAGCAGTTTAACGGGTTCGGTTAAGAACACTGAAGATTTCTTT. Translating gives CASSLTGSVKNTEDFF.

With respect to this clonotype: It may be a read error: a sequence one base away is much more abundant. The rearrangement links TRBV7-2 to TRBJ2-7, with D hard to call. Deletions cut 1 base from V and 5 bases from J, with 6 bases between. The CDR3 spans 12 residues. Germline V gene data show CDR1 as SGHTA and CDR2 as FQGNSA. The CDR3 protein is CASSLGVHEQYF. The CDR3 coding sequence is TGTGCCAGCAGCTTAGGGGTCCACGAGCAGTACTTC. Based on the CDR3 plus reference TRBV7-2 and TRBJ2-7, the full variable domain is GAGVSQSPSNKVTEKGKDVELRCDPISGHTALYWYRQSLGQGLEFLIYFQGNSAPDKSGLPSDRFSAERTGGSVSTLTIQRTQQEDSAVYLCASSLGVHEQYFGPGTRLTVT.

The chain recombines TRBV5-4 with TRBJ2-1; either TRBD1 or TRBD2 may supply D (5 bases each). The V gene's germline CDR1 is SGHNT and CDR2 YYREEE (reference sequence). V lost 2 bases and J lost 7, with 19 bases in between. The CDR3 is 16 amino acids. The CDR3 loop is CASSFPGRLGRNEQFF. Written as DNA, the CDR3 is TGTGCCAGCAGCTTCCCTGGGCGTTTGGGACGAAATGAGCAGTTCTTC.

This sequence joins TRBV7-7 and TRBJ2-5; the D gene is possibly TRBD2 (6 bases). The CDR3 length is 14 residues. CDR1 is SSHAT, CDR2 FNYEAQ, per germline (reference sequence). V shed 2 bases and J shed 5 bases, with 12 bases lying between them. The CDR3: CASSLTSLGETQYF. The DNA of the CDR3 is TGTGCCAGCAGCTTAACTAGCTTGGGCGAGACCCAGTACTTC.

The genes are TRBV12-3 or TRBV12-4 and TRBJ1-4; D not certain. The V end was cut by 3 bases, the J end by 8 bases, with 7 bases between. The CDR3 is 12 amino acids. CDR3 loop: CASSLFREKLFF. In DNA, the CDR3 is TGTGCCAGCAGTTTGTTTCGAGAAAAACTGTTTTTT.

A remark on this clonotype: It may be a read error: a sequence one base away is much more abundant. The V gene is TRBV18, the J gene TRBJ1-1; D not resolved. CDR1 is KGHSH, CDR2 LQKENI, per germline. The CDR3 is 13 residues long. V lost 2 bases and J 5 bases, leaving 9 bases between the germline ends. The CDR3 nucleotides read TGTGCCAGCTCACCAATGACGGTGACTGAAGCTTTCTTT. The encoded protein is CASSPMTVTEAFF.

Comments on this clonotype: Just one base apart from a much larger clone, this may be a read error. This chain joins TRBV20-1 and TRBJ2-4, with D unresolved. The ends were cut back, 0 bases at V and 0 bases at J, with 3 bases in the middle. This CDR3 has 13 residues. CDR1 and CDR2 (germline): DFQATT, SNEGSKA (reference sequence). CDR3 sequence: CSARESAKNIQYF. The CDR3 DNA reads TGCAGTGCTAGAGAGTCAGCCAAAAACATTCAGTACTTC.

The J gene is TRBJ2-5, the V gene TRBV28; the match to TRBD1 covers 9 bases. Germline lookup yields CDR1 MDHEN and CDR2 SYDVKM. The CDR3 length is 15 residues. V was pared by 3 bases and J by 4 bases, with 6 bases of the junction left unmatched. CDR3 sequence: CASSLMTGGAETQYF. As DNA, the CDR3 is TGTGCCAGCAGTTTGATGACAGGGGGTGCAGAGACCCAGTACTTC.

Concerning this clonotype: Possible read error: a much larger clone is one base away. J is TRBJ2-7 and V is TRBV7-9, with TRBD2 identical over 8 bases. The CDR3 extends over 14 amino acids. Looked up from germline, CDR1 is SEHNR and CDR2 is FQNEAQ (reference sequence). CDR3 amino acids: CPSSLPGRAREQYF. The CDR3 nucleotides read TGTCCCAGCAGCTTACCCGGGAGGGCGCGAGAGCAGTACTTC.

CDR3 nucleotides: TGTGCCAGCATTTTCAGCGGCCCCTTTTACGAGCAGTACTTC. This codes for CASIFSGPFYEQYF. The genes are TRBV27 and TRBJ2-7, with a weak D call TRBD2 (5 bases). With 7 bases removed from V and 4 bases from J, the gap between germline ends came to 17 bases. The CDR3 contains 14 residues. From germline, CDR1 is MNHEY and CDR2 SMNVEV (reference sequence).

CDR3 coding DNA: TGTGCCAGTAGTTTGCAGAGGACTAGCGGTTCGGGCAATACGCAGTATTTT. Protein product: CASSLQRTSGSGNTQYF. This rearrangement joins TRBV19 to TRBJ2-3, with 10 bases fitting TRBD2. The CDR3 has 17 amino acids. Per the germline V gene, CDR1 is LNHDA and CDR2 is SQIVND (reference sequence). The V gene end was trimmed by 5 bases and the J gene end by 7 bases; junction bases not matched to a gene: 15.

The CDR3 DNA sequence: TGCAGCGTTGAAGATCTAGGAATAGGTCTGGGCGAGCAGTACTTC. It specifies CSVEDLGIGLGEQYF. The chain couples TRBV29-1 to TRBJ2-7; D is unclear. V was shortened by 0 bases and J by 6 bases, with 18 bases between the two germline ends. The CDR3 extends over 15 amino acids. Germline-derived CDR1 and CDR2 are SQVTM and ANQGSEA.

This clonotype showed up many times. The CDR3 is CSARASGVVNEQFF. In DNA, the CDR3 is TGCAGTGCTAGAGCTAGCGGGGTTGTCAATGAGCAGTTCTTC. This chain joins TRBV20-1 and TRBJ2-1; 9 nucleotides align to TRBD2. This CDR3 has 14 amino acids. CDR1 and CDR2 (germline): DFQATT, SNEGSKA (reference sequence). Unmatched junction bases numbered 4, after V lost 1 base and J lost 6 bases.

This clonotype was counted ten times or more. The chain carries TRBV7-9 and TRBJ1-1; D is possibly TRBD1 (6 bases). Trimming removed 6 bases at V and 1 base at J, with 9 bases between. Germline V gene data show CDR1 as SEHNR and CDR2 as FQNEAQ (reference sequence). CDR3 length: 13 residues. The CDR3, as DNA: TGTGCCAGCAGACCGACAGGGAACACTGAAGCTTTCTTT. It is translated as CASRPTGNTEAFF.

Concerning this clonotype itself: A much bigger clone sits one base away, suggesting this may be a read error. The chain links TRBV20-1 to TRBJ2-3; weak D call: TRBD1 (6 bases). CDR3 size: 16 residues. The germline V gene encodes CDR1 DFQATT and CDR2 SNEGSKA (reference sequence). Trimming cost V 0 bases and J 2 bases, with 15 bases left between them. CDR3: CSAREETGVYTDTQYF. The DNA for the CDR3 is TGCAGTGCTAGAGAAGAGACAGGTGTCTACACAGATACGCAGTATTTT.

The sample holds many counts of this clonotype. The V and J genes are TRBV27 and TRBJ2-3, with D perhaps matching TRBD2 (6 bases). Germline V gene lookup returns CDR1 MNHEY and CDR2 SMNVEV (reference sequence). This CDR3 has 18 residues. V dropped 3 bases and J dropped 7 bases, with 26 bases sitting between them. CDR3: CASSLLFGGQTERNTQYF. CDR3 nucleotide sequence: TGTGCCAGCAGTTTGCTATTCGGAGGGCAGACCGAGAGGAATACGCAGTATTTT.

This clonotype was counted a few times. A much larger clonotype is one base distant, so this may be a read error. The J gene is TRBJ2-3, the V gene TRBV6-1; possible D gene TRBD1, 7 bases. The germline V gene encodes CDR1 MNHNS and CDR2 SASEGT. The CDR3 consists of 14 residues. The V and J ends lost 8 bases and 3 bases respectively, with 15 bases between them. The CDR3 nucleotides are TGTGCCAGCCAGGGGGGACTCAGAACAGATACGCAGTATTTT. Translated, it gives CASQGGLRTDTQYF.

About this clonotype: Just one base apart from a much larger clone, this may be a read error. The rearrangement links TRBV2 to TRBJ2-3; tentatively, D is TRBD1 (6 bases). CDR3 length: 15 amino acids. From germline, CDR1 is SNHLY and CDR2 FYNNEI. As DNA, the CDR3 is TGTGCCAGCATCTCCGGGACACCCAGCAAAGATACGCAGTATTTT. It specifies CASISGTPSKDTQYF. Together with reference TRBV2 and TRBJ2-3, the CDR3 gives the full variable domain: EPEVTQTPSHQVTQMGQEVILRCVPISNHLYFYWYRQILGQKVEFLVSFYNNEISEKSEIFDDQFSVERPDGSNFTLKIRSTKLEDSAMYFCASISGTPSKDTQYFGPGTRLTVL.

A note on this clonotype: This may be a read error, as it is one base from a much larger clone. The chain recombines TRBV6-4 with TRBJ2-3; 7 nucleotides agree with TRBD2. This CDR3 region has 12 residues. From germline, CDR1 is MRHNA and CDR2 SNTAGT. The CDR3 DNA reads as TGTGCCAGCAGTGAGGCGGGAGATATGCAGTATTTT. Translated, it gives CASSEAGDMQYF.

This clonotype was counted ten times or more. The rearrangement links TRBV3-1 to TRBJ1-1; no firm D call. Germline CDR1 LGHDT, CDR2 YNNKEL (reference sequence). The length of the CDR3 is 14 residues. Between the trimmed V and J ends, which lost 0 bases and 0 bases, there was a span of 5 bases. The DNA for the CDR3 is TGTGCCAGCAGCCAAGAGTCGTTGAACACTGAAGCTTTCTTT. Protein sequence: CASSQESLNTEAFF.

This clonotype was counted only a few times. This clone may be a read error of a much larger clone one base away. This chain links TRBV20-1 with TRBJ1-5; the D is unclear. This CDR3 spans 13 amino acids. Germline lookup yields CDR1 DFQATT and CDR2 SNEGSKA (reference sequence). V was pared by 4 bases and J by 3 bases, with 10 bases between. The CDR3 DNA reads as TGCAGTGCTATACATGGTATCAATCAGCCCCAGCATTTT. Translated: CSAIHGINQPQHF.

This clonotype turned up a few times. The CDR3 DNA is TGTGCCACTCAGGATAAATCTAGGGGAGAGGTGGATGAAAAACTGTTTTTT. It encodes CATQDKSRGEVDEKLFF. The chain has TRBV27 and TRBJ1-4, with D possibly being TRBD1 (5 bases). Per the germline V gene, CDR1 is MNHEY and CDR2 is SMNVEV (reference sequence). The CDR3 has 17 amino acids. V was shortened by 10 bases and J by 6 bases, with 27 bases between the two germline ends.